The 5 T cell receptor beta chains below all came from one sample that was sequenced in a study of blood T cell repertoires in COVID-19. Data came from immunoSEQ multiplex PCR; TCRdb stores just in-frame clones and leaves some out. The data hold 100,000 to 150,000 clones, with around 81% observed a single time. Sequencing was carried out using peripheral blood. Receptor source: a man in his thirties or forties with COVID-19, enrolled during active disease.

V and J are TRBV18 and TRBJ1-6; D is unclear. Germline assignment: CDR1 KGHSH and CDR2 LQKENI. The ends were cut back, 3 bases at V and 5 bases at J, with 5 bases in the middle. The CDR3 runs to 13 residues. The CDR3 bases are TGTGCCAGCTCACCGGGAGATAATTCACCCCTCCACTTT. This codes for CASSPGDNSPLHF.

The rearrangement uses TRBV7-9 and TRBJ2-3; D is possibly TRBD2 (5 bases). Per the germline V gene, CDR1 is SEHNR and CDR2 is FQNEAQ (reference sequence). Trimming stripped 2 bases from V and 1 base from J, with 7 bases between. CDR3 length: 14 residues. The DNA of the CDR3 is TGTGCCAGCAGCTTAAGGCGGGGCACAGATACGCAGTATTTT. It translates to CASSLRRGTDTQYF.

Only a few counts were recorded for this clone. The CDR3 DNA is TGTGCCAGTAGTCGGACAGGGGATCCCTACGAGCAGTACTTC. This sequence encodes CASSRTGDPYEQYF. The chain links TRBV19 to TRBJ2-7; 9 bases agree with TRBD1. Germline CDR1 reads LNHDA; CDR2 reads SQIVND (reference sequence). The ends lost 5 bases at V and 2 bases at J; junction bases unmatched: 4. This CDR3 region has 14 residues.

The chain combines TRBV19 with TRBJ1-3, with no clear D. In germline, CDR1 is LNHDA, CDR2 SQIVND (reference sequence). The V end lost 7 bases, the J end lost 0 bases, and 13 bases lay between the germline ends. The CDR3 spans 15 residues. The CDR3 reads CASNSLSSSGNTIYF. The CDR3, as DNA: TGTGCCAGTAATTCCCTATCGAGCTCTGGAAACACCATATATTTT.

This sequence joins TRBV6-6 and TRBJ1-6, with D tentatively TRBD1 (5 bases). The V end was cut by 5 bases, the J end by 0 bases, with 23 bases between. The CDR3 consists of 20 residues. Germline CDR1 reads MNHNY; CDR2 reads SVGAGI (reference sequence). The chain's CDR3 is CASSPTLQGMGSSYNSPLHF. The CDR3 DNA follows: TGTGCCAGCAGTCCGACCCTCCAGGGTATGGGAAGCTCCTATAATTCACCCCTCCACTTT.